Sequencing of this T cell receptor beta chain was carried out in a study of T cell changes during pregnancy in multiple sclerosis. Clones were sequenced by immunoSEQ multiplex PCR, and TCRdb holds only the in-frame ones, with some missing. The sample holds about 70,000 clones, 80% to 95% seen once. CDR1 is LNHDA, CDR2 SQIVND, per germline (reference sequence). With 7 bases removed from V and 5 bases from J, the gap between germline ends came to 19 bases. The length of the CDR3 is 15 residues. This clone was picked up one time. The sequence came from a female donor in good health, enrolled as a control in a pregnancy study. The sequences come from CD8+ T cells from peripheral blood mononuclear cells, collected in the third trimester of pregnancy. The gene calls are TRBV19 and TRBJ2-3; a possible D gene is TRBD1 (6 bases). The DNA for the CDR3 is TGTGCCAGTACCCAACAGGGAACGGTTGGAGATACGCAGTATTTT. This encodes CASTQQGTVGDTQYF.